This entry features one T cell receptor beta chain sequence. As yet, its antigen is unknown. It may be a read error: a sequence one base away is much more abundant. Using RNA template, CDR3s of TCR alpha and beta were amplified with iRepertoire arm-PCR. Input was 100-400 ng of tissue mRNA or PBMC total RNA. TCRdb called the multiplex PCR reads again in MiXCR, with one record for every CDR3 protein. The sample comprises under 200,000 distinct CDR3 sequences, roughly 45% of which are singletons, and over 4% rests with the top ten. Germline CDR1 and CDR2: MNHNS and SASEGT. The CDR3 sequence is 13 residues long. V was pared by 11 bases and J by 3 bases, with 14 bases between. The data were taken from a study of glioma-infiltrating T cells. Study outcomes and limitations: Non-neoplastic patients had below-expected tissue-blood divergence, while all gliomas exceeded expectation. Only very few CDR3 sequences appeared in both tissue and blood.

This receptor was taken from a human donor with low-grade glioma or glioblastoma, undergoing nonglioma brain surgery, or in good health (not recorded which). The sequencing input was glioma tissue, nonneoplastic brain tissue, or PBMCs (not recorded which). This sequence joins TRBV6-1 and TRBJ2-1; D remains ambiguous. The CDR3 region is CACNADNYNEQFF. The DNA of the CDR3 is TGTGCCTGCAACGCCGACAACTACAATGAGCAGTTCTTC.